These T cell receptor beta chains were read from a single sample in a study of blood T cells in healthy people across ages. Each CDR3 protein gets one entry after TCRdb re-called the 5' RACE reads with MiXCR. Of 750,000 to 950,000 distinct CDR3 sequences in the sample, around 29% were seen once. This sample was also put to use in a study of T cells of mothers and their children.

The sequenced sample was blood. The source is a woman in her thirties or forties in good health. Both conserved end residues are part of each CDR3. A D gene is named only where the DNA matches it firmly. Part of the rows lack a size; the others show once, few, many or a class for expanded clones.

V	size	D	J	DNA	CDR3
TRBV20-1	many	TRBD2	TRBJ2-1	TGCAGTGCTCAGACTAGCGGGGGGGCCAATGAGCAGTTCTTC	CSAQTSGGANEQFF
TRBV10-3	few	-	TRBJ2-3	TGTGCCATCAGCCTCGGGACTAGCACAGATACGCAGTATTTT	CAISLGTSTDTQYF
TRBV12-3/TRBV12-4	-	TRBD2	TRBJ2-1	TGTGCCAGCAGTCCCTATCCCACTAGCGGGGGGTCCGAGAGCTCCTACAATGAGCAGTTCTTC	CASSPYPTSGGSESSYNEQFF
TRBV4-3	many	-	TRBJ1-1	TGCGCCAGCAGCCAAGAGATACGGGGGAACACTGAAGCTTTCTTT	CASSQEIRGNTEAFF
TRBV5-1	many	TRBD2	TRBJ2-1	TGCGCCAGCAGCCCACCGACTAGCGGGGGGGCGAATGAGCAGTTCTTC	CASSPPTSGGANEQFF
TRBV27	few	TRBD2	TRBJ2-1	TGTGCCAGCAGTACAAGGACTAGCGGGGCCTACAATGAGCAGTTCTTC	CASSTRTSGAYNEQFF
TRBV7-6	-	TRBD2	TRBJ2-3	TGTGCCAGTAGCTTAGGGAGGGCCTACACAGATACGCAGTATTTT	CASSLGRAYTDTQYF
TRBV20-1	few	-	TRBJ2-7	TGCAGTGCTAGAGAGTCGAGGAACTACGAGCAGTACTTC	CSARESRNYEQYF
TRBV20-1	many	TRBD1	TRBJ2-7	TGCAGTGCCAACCCAGTCGACAGGGGTTCGGTCGAGCAGTACTTC	CSANPVDRGSVEQYF
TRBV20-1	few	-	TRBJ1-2	TGCAGTCCTAATGGGGGGGGGGCCAACTATGGCTACACCTTC	CSPNGGGANYGYTF
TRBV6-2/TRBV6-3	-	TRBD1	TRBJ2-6	TGTGCCAGCAGTTACCTACAGGGGGCCGTAGGTGGGGCCAACGTCCGGACTTTC	CASSYLQGAVGGANVRTF
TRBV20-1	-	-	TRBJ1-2	TGCAGTGCTAGGATTGGGGGACAAGCTAACTATGGCTACACCTTC	CSARIGGQANYGYTF
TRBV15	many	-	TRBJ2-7	TGTGCCACCAGCGGCAATAACAGGGTCGAGCAGTACTTC	CATSGNNRVEQYF
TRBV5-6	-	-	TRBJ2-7	TGTGCCAGCAGCTTGGCCCCCGCACCGGCCCACTACGAGCAGTACTTC	CASSLAPAPAHYEQYF
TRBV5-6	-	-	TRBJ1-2	TGTGCCAGCAGCTTGGTGGTCAGCAACTATGGCTACACCTTC	CASSLVVSNYGYTF
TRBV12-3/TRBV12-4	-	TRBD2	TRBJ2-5	TGTGCCAGCAGTTCGAGGCTAGCGGGGGGAGTAGGGGAGACCCAGTACTTC	CASSSRLAGGVGETQYF
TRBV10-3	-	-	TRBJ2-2	TGTGCCATTGGGACGGCGAACACCGGGGAGCTGTTTTTT	CAIGTANTGELFF
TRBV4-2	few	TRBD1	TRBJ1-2	TGTGCCAGCAGCCATCGAGGGGGCCTCTCGGGGAGTGGCTACACCTTC	CASSHRGGLSGSGYTF
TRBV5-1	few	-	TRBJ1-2	TGCGCCAGCAACTGGGGTGACGTAGGCGGGACGTCCGGCTACACCTTC	CASNWGDVGGTSGYTF
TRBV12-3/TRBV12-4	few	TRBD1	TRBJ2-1	TGTGCCAGCAGTAGGACAGGCCGTCCTTACAATGAGCAGTTCTTC	CASSRTGRPYNEQFF
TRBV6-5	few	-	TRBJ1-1	TGTGCCAGCAGTTACGGGGGGCAGGGGAGATTGACTGAAGCTTTCTTT	CASSYGGQGRLTEAFF
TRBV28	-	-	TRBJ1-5	TGTGCCAGCAGTGAGGTACGCAATCAGCCCCAGCATTTT	CASSEVRNQPQHF
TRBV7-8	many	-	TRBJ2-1	TGTGCCAGCAGCTTGACGGGGGGCTCCGATTCCTACAATGAGCAGTTCTTC	CASSLTGGSDSYNEQFF
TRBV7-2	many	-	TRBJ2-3	TGTGCCAGCAGCTCCACCAGACCCAGAGGGGGGGATACGCAGTATTTT	CASSSTRPRGGDTQYF
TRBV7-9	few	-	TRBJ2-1	TGTGCCAGCAGCCCCCCGTGGGTTTACAATGAGCAGTTCTTC	CASSPPWVYNEQFF
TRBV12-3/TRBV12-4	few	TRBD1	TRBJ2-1	TGTGCCAGCAGACCGGGACAGGGTTATTACAATGAGCAGTTCTTC	CASRPGQGYYNEQFF
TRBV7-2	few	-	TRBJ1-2	TGTGCCAGCAGCTTCCCCGGGGGGACTATTGGCTACACCTTC	CASSFPGGTIGYTF
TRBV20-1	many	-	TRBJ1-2	TGCAGTGCTAAGGAGCCGGATAACTATGGCTACACCTTC	CSAKEPDNYGYTF
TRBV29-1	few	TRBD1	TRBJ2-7	TGCAGCGTGGTCCCGGGACAGGGGCCGTACGAGCAGTACTTC	CSVVPGQGPYEQYF
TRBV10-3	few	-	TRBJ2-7	TGTGCCATCAGTGGCGGGACGCGCGACGAGCAGTACTTC	CAISGGTRDEQYF
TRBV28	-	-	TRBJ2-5	TGTGCCAGCAGTATAGATGAGCAGTACTTC	CASSIDEQYF
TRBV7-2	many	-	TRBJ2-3	TGTGCCAGCAGCTCTGGGGCGCGGGATACGCAGTATTTT	CASSSGARDTQYF
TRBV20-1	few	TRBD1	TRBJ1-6	TGCAGTGCTAGGTTACGACAGGGTGGTGACTCGCCCCTCCACTTT	CSARLRQGGDSPLHF
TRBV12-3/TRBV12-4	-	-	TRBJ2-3	TGTGCCAGCACGGGGGACCCCACATTCGCAGATACGCAGTATTTT	CASTGDPTFADTQYF
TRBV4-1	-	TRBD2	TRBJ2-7	TGCGCCAGCAGCCAAGGTGAACTAGCGGGAACCTACGAGCAGTACTTC	CASSQGELAGTYEQYF
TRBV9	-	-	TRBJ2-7	TGTGCCAGCAGCACCCCCGACCCCACGCAGTACTTC	CASSTPDPTQYF
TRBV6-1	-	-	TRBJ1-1	TGTGCCAGCCCTCGAAGGGGGGACACTGAAGCTTTCTTT	CASPRRGDTEAFF
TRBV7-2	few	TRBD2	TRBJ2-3	TGTGCCAGCAGCTTAAGGGCGGGGGGGAGCACAGATACGCAGTATTTT	CASSLRAGGSTDTQYF
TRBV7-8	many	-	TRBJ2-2	TGTGCCAGCAGCCCAGACTTATACACCGGGGAGCTGTTTTTT	CASSPDLYTGELFF
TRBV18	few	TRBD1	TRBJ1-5	TGTGCCAGCTCACCCGGGACAGGGGATGGTCAGCCCCAGCATTTT	CASSPGTGDGQPQHF
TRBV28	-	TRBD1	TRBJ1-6	TGTGCCAGCAGTTCGGAGACAGGGCGAAATTCACCCCTCCACTTT	CASSSETGRNSPLHF
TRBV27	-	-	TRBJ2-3	TGTGCCAGCAGTTTAGAGGGCGCCACGCTCATCACAGATGCGCAGTATTTT	CASSLEGATLITDAQYF
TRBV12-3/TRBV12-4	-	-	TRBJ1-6	TGTGCCAGCAGTTTAGCTGCAGGGGCTTCACCCCTCCACTTT	CASSLAAGASPLHF
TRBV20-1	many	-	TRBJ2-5	TGCAGTGCCCCGACAGTCCAAGAGACCCAGTACTTC	CSAPTVQETQYF
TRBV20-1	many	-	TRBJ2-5	TGCAGTGCAGTCACTGTAGCGGAGGGAGAGACCCAGTACTTC	CSAVTVAEGETQYF
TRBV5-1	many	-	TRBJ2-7	TGCGCCAGCAGCCAATCACGGGTGGATACCTACGAGCAGTACTTC	CASSQSRVDTYEQYF
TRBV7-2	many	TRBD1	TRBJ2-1	TGTGCCAGCAGCAGCAAGACAGGGTACAATGAGCAGTTCTTC	CASSSKTGYNEQFF
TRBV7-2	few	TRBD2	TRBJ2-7	TGTGCCAGCAGCTTAATCGGCGGGGGGAAATACGAGCAGTACTTC	CASSLIGGGKYEQYF
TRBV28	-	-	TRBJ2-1	TGTGCCAGCAGTGTCCCTAGATTGGGATCGGAGCAGTTCTTC	CASSVPRLGSEQFF
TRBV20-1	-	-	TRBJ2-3	TGCAGTGCTAGAGCCACGGCGAGGATTGATACGCAGTATTTT	CSARATARIDTQYF
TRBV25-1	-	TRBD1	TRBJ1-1	TGTGCCAGCAGCACAGGGGGCACAAGTGCTTTCTTT	CASSTGGTSAFF